This T cell receptor (beta chain) was profiled in a study of control samples from healthy donors and cancer patients. The protocol was immunoSEQ multiplex PCR, while the TCRdb copy is restricted to in-frame clones and leaves out a portion. The data show tens of thousands of clones, more than 75% seen once. CDR3 length: 14 residues. Trimming left V 2 bases short and J 2 bases short, with 9 bases between. Per germline, CDR1 MNHNY and CDR2 SVGAGI (reference sequence). The chain employs TRBV6-6 and TRBJ1-2, with D tentatively TRBD1 (5 bases). The receptor was derived from a woman aged 55-69 years with lung cancer. The material sequenced was PBMCs. The CDR3 DNA follows: TGTGCCAGCAGTTACCCCGAGGGGAACTATGGCTACACCTTC. It encodes CASSYPEGNYGYTF.